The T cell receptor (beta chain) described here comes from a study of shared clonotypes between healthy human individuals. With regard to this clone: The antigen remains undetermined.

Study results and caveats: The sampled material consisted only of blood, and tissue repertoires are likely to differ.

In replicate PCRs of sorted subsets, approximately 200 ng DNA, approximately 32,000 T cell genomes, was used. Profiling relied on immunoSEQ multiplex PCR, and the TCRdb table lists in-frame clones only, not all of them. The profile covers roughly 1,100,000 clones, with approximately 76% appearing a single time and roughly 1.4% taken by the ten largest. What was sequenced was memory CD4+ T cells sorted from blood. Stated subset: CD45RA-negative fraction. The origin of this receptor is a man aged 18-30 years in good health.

CDR3 region: CASRTDFFGGYEQYF. The CDR3 bases are TGTGCCAGCAGAACCGATTTTTTTGGAGGATACGAGCAGTACTTC. J is TRBJ2-7 and V is TRBV6-1; tentatively, D is TRBD2 (5 bases). Germline values: CDR1 MNHNS, CDR2 SASEGT. V shed 6 bases and J shed 4 bases, with 19 bases lying between them. The CDR3 has 15 residues.